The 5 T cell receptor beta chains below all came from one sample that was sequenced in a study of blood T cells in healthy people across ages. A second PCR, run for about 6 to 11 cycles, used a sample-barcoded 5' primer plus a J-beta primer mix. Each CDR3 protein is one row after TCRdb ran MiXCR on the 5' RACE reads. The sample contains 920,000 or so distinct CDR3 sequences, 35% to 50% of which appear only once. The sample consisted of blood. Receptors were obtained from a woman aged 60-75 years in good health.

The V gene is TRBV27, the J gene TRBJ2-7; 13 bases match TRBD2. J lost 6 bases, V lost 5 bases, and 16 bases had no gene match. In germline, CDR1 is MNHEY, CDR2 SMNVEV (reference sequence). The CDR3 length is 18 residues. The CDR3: CASSPIGGTSGTPGEQYF. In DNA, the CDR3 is TGTGCCAGCAGTCCTATCGGAGGGACTAGCGGGACCCCCGGCGAGCAGTACTTC.

The CDR3 spells CASSLRTDFNYGYTF. DNA of the CDR3: TGTGCCAGCAGCTTACGGACGGATTTTAACTATGGCTACACCTTC. The chain combines TRBV11-2 with TRBJ1-2; D gene unclear. Trimming removed 2 bases from V and 1 base from J, with 11 bases in between. CDR3 length: 15 amino acids. Looked up from germline, CDR1 is SGHAT and CDR2 is FQNNGV.

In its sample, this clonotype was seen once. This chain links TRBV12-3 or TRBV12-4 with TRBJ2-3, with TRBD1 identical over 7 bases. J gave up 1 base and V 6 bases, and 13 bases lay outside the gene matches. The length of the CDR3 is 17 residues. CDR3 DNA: TGTGCCAGCAGCGGCCGGATAAGGGGGCTCGGCACAGATACGCAGTATTTT. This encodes CASSGRIRGLGTDTQYF.

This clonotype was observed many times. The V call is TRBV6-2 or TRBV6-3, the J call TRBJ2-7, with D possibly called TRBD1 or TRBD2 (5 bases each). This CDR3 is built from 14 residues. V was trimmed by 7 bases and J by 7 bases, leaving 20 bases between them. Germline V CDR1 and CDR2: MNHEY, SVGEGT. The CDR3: CASKMPGRPWEQYF. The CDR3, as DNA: TGTGCCAGCAAAATGCCGGGACGCCCCTGGGAGCAGTACTTC.

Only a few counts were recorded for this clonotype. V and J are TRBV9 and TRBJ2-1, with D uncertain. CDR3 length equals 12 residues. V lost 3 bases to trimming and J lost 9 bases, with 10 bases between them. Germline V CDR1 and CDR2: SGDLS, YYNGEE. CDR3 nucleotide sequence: TGTGCCAGCAGCGACTCTCTGGGTGAGCAGTTCTTC. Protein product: CASSDSLGEQFF.